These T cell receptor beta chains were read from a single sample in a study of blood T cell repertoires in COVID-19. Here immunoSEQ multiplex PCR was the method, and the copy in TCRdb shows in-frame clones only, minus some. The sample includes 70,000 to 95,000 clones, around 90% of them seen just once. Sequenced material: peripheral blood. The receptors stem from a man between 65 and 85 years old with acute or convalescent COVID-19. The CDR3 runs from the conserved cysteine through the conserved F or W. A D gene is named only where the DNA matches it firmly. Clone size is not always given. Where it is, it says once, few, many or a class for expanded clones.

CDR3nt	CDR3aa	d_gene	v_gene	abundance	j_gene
TGTGCCAGCACCAGGGGCCCCTACGAGCAGTACTTC	CASTRGPYEQYF	.	TRBV28	.	TRBJ2-7
TGTGCCACCGACTGGAAAGGGACAGGGAGGGACACTGAAGCTTTCTTT	CATDWKGTGRDTEAFF	TRBD1	TRBV6-6	once	TRBJ1-1
TGTGCCAGCAGTTTAGCCGGGACAGGGGCGTCCTACGAGCAGTACTTC	CASSLAGTGASYEQYF	TRBD1	TRBV28	.	TRBJ2-7
TGTGCCAGCAGTTCCCGGACTAGCGTTTATCGGAACATTCAGTACTTC	CASSSRTSVYRNIQYF	TRBD2	TRBV6-2/TRBV6-3	.	TRBJ2-4
TGTGCCAGCAAGAGCGGAGATGGACTTCTCGGCTACACCTTC	CASKSGDGLLGYTF	.	TRBV5-6	.	TRBJ1-2
TGTGCCAGCAGCTTCGGGGAGGGGGTAGCGGAAAAACTGTTTTTT	CASSFGEGVAEKLFF	.	TRBV5-5	.	TRBJ1-4
TGCGCCAGCAGCTCAGCGGGGGGCTCCTACAATGAGCAGTTCTTC	CASSSAGGSYNEQFF	TRBD2	TRBV5-1	.	TRBJ2-1
TGTGCCAGCAGTACGGATTTGGGGCCCCAAGAGACCCAGTACTTC	CASSTDLGPQETQYF	.	TRBV6-2/TRBV6-3	.	TRBJ2-5
TGTGCCAGCAGGGAGGACAGGCGCACAGATACGCAGTATTTT	CASREDRRTDTQYF	TRBD1	TRBV2	.	TRBJ2-3
TGTGCCAGCAGCCAGAGCCCCATGGCGGGGACAGATACGCAGTATTTT	CASSQSPMAGTDTQYF	.	TRBV4-2	.	TRBJ2-3
TGTGCCAGCAGCCAGGGGGGGGATAAACTGTTTTTT	CASSQGGDKLFF	.	TRBV3-1/TRBV3-2	.	TRBJ1-4
TGTGCCAGCTCACCAGGTCCTGACTCTAACTATGGCTACACCTTC	CASSPGPDSNYGYTF	.	TRBV18	.	TRBJ1-2
TGTGCCAGCAGCTTGAGTAGTAACCCAGATACGCAGTATTTT	CASSLSSNPDTQYF	.	TRBV5-6	once	TRBJ2-3
TGTGCCAGCTCACCACCGGGACAGGGGTTGGGCTATGGCTACACCTTC	CASSPPGQGLGYGYTF	TRBD1	TRBV18	.	TRBJ1-2
TGTGCCAGTAGTATAGAGGAGGGCACTGAAGCTTTCTTT	CASSIEEGTEAFF	.	TRBV19	few	TRBJ1-1
TGTGCCAGCAGCTTATTAGGGGCGTATAGCAATCAGCCCCAGCATTTT	CASSLLGAYSNQPQHF	.	TRBV7-2	.	TRBJ1-5
TGTGCCAGCAGTTCCTCAGGGGAGCTTAGAGAAAAACTGTTTTTT	CASSSSGELREKLFF	.	TRBV3-1/TRBV3-2	.	TRBJ1-4
TGTGCCAGCAGCGTAGACGTGGGGCCCTCCTACGAGCAGTACTTC	CASSVDVGPSYEQYF	.	TRBV9	.	TRBJ2-7
TGTGCCAGCAGTGGTTCTAGGACACCGGAAACCAAAAACATTCAGTACTTC	CASSGSRTPETKNIQYF	.	TRBV2	.	TRBJ2-4
TGTGCCAGCAGTTACAGGGGCTACGAGCAGTACTTC	CASSYRGYEQYF	TRBD1	TRBV28	.	TRBJ2-7
TGTGCCAGTAGTATGCGGGTACTGGGCACCGGGGAGCTGTTTTTT	CASSMRVLGTGELFF	.	TRBV19	.	TRBJ2-2
TGTGCCAGCAGCACCCAAGCGGGAGGAGTAGTGTACGAGCAGTACTTC	CASSTQAGGVVYEQYF	TRBD2	TRBV7-2	.	TRBJ2-7
TGTGCCAGCAGTTTCCGTTCCACAGATACGCAGTATTTT	CASSFRSTDTQYF	.	TRBV27	.	TRBJ2-3
TGTGCCAGCAGTTACTCAGGGAGGACTGAAGCTTTCTTT	CASSYSGRTEAFF	.	TRBV6-2/TRBV6-3	once	TRBJ1-1
TGCGCCAGCAGCTTAACCGGGACAGGGGGCGTGGATACGCAGTATTTT	CASSLTGTGGVDTQYF	TRBD1	TRBV5-1	.	TRBJ2-3
TGCGCCAGCAGCCCCCAGGCACAGTCCTACGAGCAGTACTTC	CASSPQAQSYEQYF	.	TRBV4-3	.	TRBJ2-7
TGTGCCAGCAACGAAAGGACGGGACTAAAATTC	CASNERTGLKF	TRBD2	TRBV6-5	.	TRBJ2-7
TGTGCCACCAGTGATGTCCAAGACAGGGTAGGAAATCAGCCCCAGCATTTT	CATSDVQDRVGNQPQHF	TRBD1	TRBV24-1	.	TRBJ1-5
TGTGCCAGCAGTCCTCGGGAGGGGCTCGGCGAGCAGTACTTC	CASSPREGLGEQYF	TRBD2	TRBV27	.	TRBJ2-7
TGTGCCAGCTCACCAGGCCAGGGATTGGGAGAGCAGTACTTC	CASSPGQGLGEQYF	.	TRBV18	.	TRBJ2-7
TGTGCCAATTTACACAGGGGGCAGGACACCGGGGAGCTGTTTTTT	CANLHRGQDTGELFF	TRBD1	TRBV11-3	.	TRBJ2-2
TGTGCCATCAGTCCACAGCAGGCAGGGCGCCTATATGGCTACACCTTC	CAISPQQAGRLYGYTF	.	TRBV10-3	once	TRBJ1-2
TGTGCCAGCAGCTTAGGCGGACAGGAATCTAACTATGGCTACACCTTC	CASSLGGQESNYGYTF	TRBD1	TRBV7-2	.	TRBJ1-2